One T cell receptor beta chain is described in this entry. The antigen remains undetermined. These data are taken from a study of beta chain features in type 1 diabetes. Overall study: Across all samples, fewer than 140 million sorted cells were examined.

Findings of the study overall: Among all four CD4+ subsets, Type 1 diabetes patients had TCRB CDR3s that were moderately but significantly shorter.

Since all of the isolated RNA was reverse transcribed, expressed TCRB transcripts were what got sequenced. Sequencing was performed with immunoSEQ multiplex PCR; in TCRdb, only in-frame clones are kept and a portion is missing. The sample lists over 40,000 clones, approximately 70% occurring once. CD4+ naive, central memory, regulatory and stem cell-like memory cells were sorted via CD45RO/CCR7/CD25/CD127/CD95/CD27. Trimming at V came to 1 base and at J to 4 bases, leaving 0 bases not matched to a gene. The CDR3 is 14 residues long. The germline CDR1 and CDR2 sequences are MNHNS and SASEGT. The source is a woman aged 18-29 years with type 1 diabetes. Material for sequencing was Tregs from blood. The chain links TRBV6-1 to TRBJ2-1; 8 bases match TRBD2. CDR3 loop: CASSEVAGYNEQFF. CDR3 DNA sequence: TGTGCCAGCAGTGAAGTAGCGGGGTACAATGAGCAGTTCTTC.